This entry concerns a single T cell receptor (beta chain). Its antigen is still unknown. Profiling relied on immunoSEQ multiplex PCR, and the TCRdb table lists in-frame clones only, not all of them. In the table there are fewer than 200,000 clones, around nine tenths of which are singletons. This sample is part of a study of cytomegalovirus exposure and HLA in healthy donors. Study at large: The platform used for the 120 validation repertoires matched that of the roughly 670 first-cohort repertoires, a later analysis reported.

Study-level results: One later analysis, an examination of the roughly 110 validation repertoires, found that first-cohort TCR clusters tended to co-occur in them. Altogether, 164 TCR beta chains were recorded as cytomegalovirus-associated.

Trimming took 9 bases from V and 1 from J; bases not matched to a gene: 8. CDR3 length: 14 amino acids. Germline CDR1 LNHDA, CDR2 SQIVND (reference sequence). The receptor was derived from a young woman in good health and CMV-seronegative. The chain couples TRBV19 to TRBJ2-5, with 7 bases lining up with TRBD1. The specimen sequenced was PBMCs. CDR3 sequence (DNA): TGTGCCAGCACACCCGGGACAGCCCAAGAGACCCAGTACTTC. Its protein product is CASTPGTAQETQYF. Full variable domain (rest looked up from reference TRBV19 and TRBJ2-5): DGGITQSPKYLFRKEGQNVTLSCEQNLNHDAMYWYRQDPGQGLRLIYYSQIVNDFQKGDIAEGYSVSREKKESFPLTVTSAQKNPTAFYLCASTPGTAQETQYFGPGTRLLVL.